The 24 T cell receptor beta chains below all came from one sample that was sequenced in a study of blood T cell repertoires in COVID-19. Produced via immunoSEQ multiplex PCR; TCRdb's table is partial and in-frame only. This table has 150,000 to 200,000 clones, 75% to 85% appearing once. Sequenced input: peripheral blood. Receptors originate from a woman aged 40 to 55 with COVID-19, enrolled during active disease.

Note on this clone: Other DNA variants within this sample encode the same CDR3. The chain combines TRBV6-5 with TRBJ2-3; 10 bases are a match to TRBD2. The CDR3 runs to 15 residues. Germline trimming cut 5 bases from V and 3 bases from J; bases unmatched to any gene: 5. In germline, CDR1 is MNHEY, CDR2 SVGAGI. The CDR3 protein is CASSRTSGRTDTQYF. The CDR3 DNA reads TGTGCCAGCAGTCGGACTAGCGGAAGAACAGATACGCAGTATTTT.

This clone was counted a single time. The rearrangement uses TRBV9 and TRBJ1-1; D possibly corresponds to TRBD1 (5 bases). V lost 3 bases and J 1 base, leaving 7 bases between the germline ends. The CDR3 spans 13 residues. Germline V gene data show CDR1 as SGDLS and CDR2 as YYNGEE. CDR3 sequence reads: CASSDRPNTEAFF. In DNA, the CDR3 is TGTGCCAGCAGCGACAGGCCGAACACTGAAGCTTTCTTT.

In DNA, the CDR3 is TGTGCCAGCCGGGACAGGCTATACGAGCAGTACGTC. This sequence encodes CASRDRLYEQYV. The chain joins TRBV2 to TRBJ2-7; TRBD1 matches 8 bases. The CDR3 extends over 12 amino acids. Losses at the gene ends were 8 bases for V and 4 bases for J; bases not matched to a gene: 4. The germline gives CDR1 SNHLY, CDR2 FYNNEI.

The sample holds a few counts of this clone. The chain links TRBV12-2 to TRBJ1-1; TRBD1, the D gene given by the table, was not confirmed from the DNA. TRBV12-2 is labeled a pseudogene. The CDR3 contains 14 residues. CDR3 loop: CASRSDRASTEAFF. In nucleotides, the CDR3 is TGTGCAAGTCGTTCCGACAGGGCGAGCACTGAAGCTTTCTTT.

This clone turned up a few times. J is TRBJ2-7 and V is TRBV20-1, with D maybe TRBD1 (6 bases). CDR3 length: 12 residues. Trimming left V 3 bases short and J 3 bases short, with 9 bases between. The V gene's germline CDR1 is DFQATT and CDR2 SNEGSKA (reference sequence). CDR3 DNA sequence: TGCAGTGCTAGTCAGGGGAACTACGAGCAGTACTTC. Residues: CSASQGNYEQYF.

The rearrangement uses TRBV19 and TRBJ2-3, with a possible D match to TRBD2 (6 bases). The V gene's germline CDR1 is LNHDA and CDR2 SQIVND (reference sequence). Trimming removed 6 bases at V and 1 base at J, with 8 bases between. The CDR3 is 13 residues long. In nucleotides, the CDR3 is TGTGCCAGTAGGGCGGGGCGCACAGATACGCAGTATTTT. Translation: CASRAGRTDTQYF.

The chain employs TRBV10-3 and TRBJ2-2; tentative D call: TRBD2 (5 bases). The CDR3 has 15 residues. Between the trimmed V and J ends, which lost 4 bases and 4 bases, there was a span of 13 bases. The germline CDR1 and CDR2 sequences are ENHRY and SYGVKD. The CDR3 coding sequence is TGTGCCATCAGTGGGGAGAGCACTTTCACCGGGGAGCTGTTTTTT. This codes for CAISGESTFTGELFF.

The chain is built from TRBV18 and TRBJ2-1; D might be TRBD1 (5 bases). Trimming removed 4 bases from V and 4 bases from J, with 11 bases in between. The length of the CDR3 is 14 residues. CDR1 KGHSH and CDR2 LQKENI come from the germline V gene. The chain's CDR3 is CASSQGYSYNEQFF. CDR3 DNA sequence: TGTGCCAGCTCACAGGGGTATTCGTACAATGAGCAGTTCTTC.

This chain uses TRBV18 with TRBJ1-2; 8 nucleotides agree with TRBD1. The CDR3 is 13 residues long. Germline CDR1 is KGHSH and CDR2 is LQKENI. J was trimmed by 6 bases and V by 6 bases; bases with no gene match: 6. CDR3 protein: CASSLQGGNGYTF. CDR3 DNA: TGTGCCAGCTCGCTACAGGGGGGCAATGGCTACACCTTC.

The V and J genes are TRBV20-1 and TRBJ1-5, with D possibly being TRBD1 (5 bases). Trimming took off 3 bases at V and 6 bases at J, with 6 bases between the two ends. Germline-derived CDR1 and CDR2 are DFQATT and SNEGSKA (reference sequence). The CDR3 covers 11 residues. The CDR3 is CSARGGQPQHF. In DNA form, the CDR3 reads TGCAGTGCTAGGGGGGGTCAGCCCCAGCATTTT.

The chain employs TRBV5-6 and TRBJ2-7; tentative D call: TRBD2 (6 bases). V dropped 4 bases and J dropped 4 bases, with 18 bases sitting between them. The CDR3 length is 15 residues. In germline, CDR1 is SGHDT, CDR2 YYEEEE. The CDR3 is CASSHSPGVFYEQYF. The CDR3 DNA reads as TGTGCCAGCAGCCATTCACCGGGAGTCTTTTACGAGCAGTACTTC.

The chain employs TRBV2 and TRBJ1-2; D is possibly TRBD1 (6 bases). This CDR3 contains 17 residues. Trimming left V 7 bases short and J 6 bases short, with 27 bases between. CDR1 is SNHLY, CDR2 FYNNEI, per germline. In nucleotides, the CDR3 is TGTGCCAGCACCGCAAGTGGCAGGCGCCTGGGGGGGCATGGCTACACCTTC. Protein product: CASTASGRRLGGHGYTF.

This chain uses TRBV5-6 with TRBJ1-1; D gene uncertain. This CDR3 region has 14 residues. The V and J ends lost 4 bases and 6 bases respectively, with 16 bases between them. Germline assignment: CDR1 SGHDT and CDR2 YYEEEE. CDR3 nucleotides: TGTGCCAGCAGCCCATTGCGGGTTTCGGCTGAAGCTTTCTTT. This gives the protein CASSPLRVSAEAFF.

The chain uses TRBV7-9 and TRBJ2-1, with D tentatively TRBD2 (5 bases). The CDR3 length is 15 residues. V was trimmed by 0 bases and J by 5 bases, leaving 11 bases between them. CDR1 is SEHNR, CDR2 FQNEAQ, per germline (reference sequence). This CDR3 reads CASSLALTSHNEQFF. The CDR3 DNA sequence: TGTGCCAGCAGCTTAGCGCTAACTAGTCACAATGAGCAGTTCTTC.

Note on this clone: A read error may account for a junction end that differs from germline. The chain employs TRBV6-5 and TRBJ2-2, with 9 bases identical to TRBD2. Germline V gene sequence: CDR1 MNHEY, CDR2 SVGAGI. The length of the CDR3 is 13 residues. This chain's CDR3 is CASMREGGGQLFF. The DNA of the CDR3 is TGTGCCAGCATGCGGGAGGGGGGCGGGCAGCTGTTTTTT.

The CDR3 nucleotides read TGTGCCTGGAGCCCTCGGACTGGCTATGGCTACACCTTC. Translation gives CAWSPRTGYGYTF. The chain has TRBV30 and TRBJ1-2; D gene ambiguous. V gave up 3 bases and J gave up 4 bases, with 12 bases separating them. CDR1 is GTSNPN, CDR2 SVGIG, per germline (reference sequence). The CDR3 runs 13 residues.

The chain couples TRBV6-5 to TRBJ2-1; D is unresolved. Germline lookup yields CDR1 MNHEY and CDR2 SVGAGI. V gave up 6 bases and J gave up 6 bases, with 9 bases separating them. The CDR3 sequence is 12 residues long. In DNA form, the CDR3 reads TGTGCCAGCAGCCCCGTAGTCAATGAGCAGTTCTTC. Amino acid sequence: CASSPVVNEQFF.

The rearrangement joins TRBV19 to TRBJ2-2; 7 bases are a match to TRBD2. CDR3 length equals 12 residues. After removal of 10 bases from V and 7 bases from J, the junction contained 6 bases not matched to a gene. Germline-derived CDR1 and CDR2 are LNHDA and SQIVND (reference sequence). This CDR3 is CATVRGNGELFF. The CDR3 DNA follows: TGTGCCACCGTGCGGGGGAACGGGGAGCTGTTTTTT.

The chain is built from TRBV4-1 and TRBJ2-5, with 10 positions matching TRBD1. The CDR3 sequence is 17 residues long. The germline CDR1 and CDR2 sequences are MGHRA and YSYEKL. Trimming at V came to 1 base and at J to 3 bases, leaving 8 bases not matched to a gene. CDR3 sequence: CASSQGPPGTGEETQYF. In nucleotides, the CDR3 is TGCGCCAGCAGCCAAGGCCCGCCGGGGACAGGGGAAGAGACCCAGTACTTC.

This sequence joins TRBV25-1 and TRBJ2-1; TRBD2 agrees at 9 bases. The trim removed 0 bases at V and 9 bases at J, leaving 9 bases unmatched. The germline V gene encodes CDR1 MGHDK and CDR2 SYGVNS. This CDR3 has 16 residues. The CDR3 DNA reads TGTGCCAGCAGTGAATATAGCGGGGGACCGTCGGTTGAGCAGTTCTTC. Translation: CASSEYSGGPSVEQFF.

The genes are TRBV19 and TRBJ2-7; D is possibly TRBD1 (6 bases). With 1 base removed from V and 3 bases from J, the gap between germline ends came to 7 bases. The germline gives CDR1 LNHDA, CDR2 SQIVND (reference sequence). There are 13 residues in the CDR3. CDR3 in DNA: TGTGCCAGTAGTATAGGGGGGCTCTACGAGCAGTACTTC. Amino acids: CASSIGGLYEQYF. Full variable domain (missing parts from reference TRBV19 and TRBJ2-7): DGGITQSPKYLFRKEGQNVTLSCEQNLNHDAMYWYRQDPGQGLRLIYYSQIVNDFQKGDIAEGYSVSREKKESFPLTVTSAQKNPTAFYLCASSIGGLYEQYFGPGTRLTVT.

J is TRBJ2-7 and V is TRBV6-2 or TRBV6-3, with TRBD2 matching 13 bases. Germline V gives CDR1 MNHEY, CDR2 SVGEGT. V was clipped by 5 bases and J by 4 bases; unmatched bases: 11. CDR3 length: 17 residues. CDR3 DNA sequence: TGTGCCAGCAGTCCCAAACGGACTAGCGGGAGTTTTTACGAGCAGTACTTC. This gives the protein CASSPKRTSGSFYEQYF.

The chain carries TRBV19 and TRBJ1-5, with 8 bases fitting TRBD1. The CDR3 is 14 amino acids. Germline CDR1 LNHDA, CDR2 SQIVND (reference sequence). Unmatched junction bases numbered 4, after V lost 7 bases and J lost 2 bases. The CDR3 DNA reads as TGTGCCAGTAAGACGGACAGGGGCAATCAGCCCCAGCATTTT. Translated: CASKTDRGNQPQHF. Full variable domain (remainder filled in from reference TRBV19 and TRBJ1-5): DGGITQSPKYLFRKEGQNVTLSCEQNLNHDAMYWYRQDPGQGLRLIYYSQIVNDFQKGDIAEGYSVSREKKESFPLTVTSAQKNPTAFYLCASKTDRGNQPQHFGDGTRLSIL.

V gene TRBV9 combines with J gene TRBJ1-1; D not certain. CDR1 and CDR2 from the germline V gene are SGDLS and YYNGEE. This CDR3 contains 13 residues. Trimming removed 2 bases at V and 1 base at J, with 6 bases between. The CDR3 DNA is TGTGCCAGCAGCGTTACAGAGAACACTGAAGCTTTCTTT. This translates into CASSVTENTEAFF.